The rows below give T cell receptor beta chains drawn from one sample of a study of T-cell memory formation after mild COVID-19. One entry per CDR3 protein, called by TCRdb with MiXCR from the 5' RACE reads. This table holds approximately 500,000 distinct CDR3 sequences, around a quarter found once. Sequencing was performed on PBMCs or a T cell subset sorted from them (not recorded which). Receptor source: an adult woman who had mild COVID-19 (a few samples of this study predate the infection). Cell type and time point are not known. Each CDR3 is given with its conserved first and last residue. D genes are given only for firm matches. Clone size is not always given. Where it is, it says once, few, many or a class for expanded clones.

clone size: -; V gene: TRBV10-3; CDR3 length: 16; J gene: TRBJ1-2; D gene: TRBD1; CDR3 DNA: TGTGCCATCAGTGACATGACCCGGACAGGAACATATGGCTACACCTTC; CDR3 protein: CAISDMTRTGTYGYTF
clone size: -; V gene: TRBV9; CDR3 length: 12; J gene: TRBJ2-3; D gene: -; CDR3 DNA: TGTGCCAGCAATAGCGGCCTAGATACGCAGTATTTT; CDR3 protein: CASNSGLDTQYF
clone size: few; V gene: TRBV29-1; CDR3 length: 11; J gene: TRBJ1-3; D gene: -; CDR3 DNA: TGCAGCGTTGGGGATAGAAACACCATATATTTT; CDR3 protein: CSVGDRNTIYF
clone size: many; V gene: TRBV7-8; CDR3 length: 18; J gene: TRBJ2-1; D gene: -; CDR3 DNA: TGTGCCAGCAGCTTAGGCCGGGTCCATGGGGGTTCCTACAATGAGCAGTTCTTC; CDR3 protein: CASSLGRVHGGSYNEQFF
clone size: -; V gene: TRBV18; CDR3 length: 16; J gene: TRBJ2-2; D gene: -; CDR3 DNA: TGTGCCAGCTCACCAGCTTCCGGGGTGGAGATCGGGGAGCTGTTTTTT; CDR3 protein: CASSPASGVEIGELFF
clone size: few; V gene: TRBV18; CDR3 length: 14; J gene: TRBJ2-5; D gene: TRBD1; CDR3 DNA: TGTGCCAGCTCTAGAACGGGACAGGGAGAGACCCAGTACTTC; CDR3 protein: CASSRTGQGETQYF
clone size: few; V gene: TRBV12-3/TRBV12-4; CDR3 length: 15; J gene: TRBJ1-4; D gene: -; CDR3 DNA: TGTGCCAGCAGTTTAGGGGGGGCGACTAATGAAAAACTGTTTTTT; CDR3 protein: CASSLGGATNEKLFF
clone size: few; V gene: TRBV7-8; CDR3 length: 15; J gene: TRBJ2-1; D gene: TRBD2; CDR3 DNA: TGTGCCAGCAGCACCCGGACTAGCGGGAGTGATGAGCAGTTCTTC; CDR3 protein: CASSTRTSGSDEQFF
clone size: few; V gene: TRBV7-9; CDR3 length: 15; J gene: TRBJ1-1; D gene: -; CDR3 DNA: TGTGCCAGCAGTTTTGCCCAGTTGGGGAACACTGAAGCTTTCTTT; CDR3 protein: CASSFAQLGNTEAFF
clone size: few; V gene: TRBV10-3; CDR3 length: 13; J gene: TRBJ2-3; D gene: TRBD2; CDR3 DNA: TGTGCCATCAGTGTGACTAGCCTGTATACGCAGTATTTT; CDR3 protein: CAISVTSLYTQYF
clone size: few; V gene: TRBV4-1; CDR3 length: 15; J gene: TRBJ2-7; D gene: TRBD1; CDR3 DNA: TGCGCCAGCAGCCGCGGACAGGCGAGCTCCTACGAGCAGTACTTC; CDR3 protein: CASSRGQASSYEQYF
clone size: once; V gene: TRBV24-1; CDR3 length: 13; J gene: TRBJ2-3; D gene: -; CDR3 DNA: TGTGCCACCAGTGAGGTCCGGGGCGATACGCAGTATTTT; CDR3 protein: CATSEVRGDTQYF
clone size: few; V gene: TRBV12-3/TRBV12-4; CDR3 length: 15; J gene: TRBJ2-3; D gene: TRBD1; CDR3 DNA: TGTGCCAGCAGCCCACCGGGACAGAAGAGTGATACGCAGTATTTT; CDR3 protein: CASSPPGQKSDTQYF
clone size: -; V gene: TRBV7-8; CDR3 length: 15; J gene: TRBJ1-1; D gene: -; CDR3 DNA: TGTGCCAGCAGCTGGGTGCCCAGAGTGAACACTGAAGCTTTCTTT; CDR3 protein: CASSWVPRVNTEAFF
clone size: -; V gene: TRBV24-1; CDR3 length: 13; J gene: TRBJ1-1; D gene: -; CDR3 DNA: TGTGCCACCAGTGACTCAGATGACACTGAAGCTTTCTTT; CDR3 protein: CATSDSDDTEAFF
clone size: -; V gene: TRBV7-9; CDR3 length: 13; J gene: TRBJ2-5; D gene: -; CDR3 DNA: TGTGCCAGCAGCTTTTGGAACCAAGAGACCCAGTACTTC; CDR3 protein: CASSFWNQETQYF
clone size: few; V gene: TRBV20-1; CDR3 length: 13; J gene: TRBJ2-7; D gene: TRBD2; CDR3 DNA: TGCAGTGTTCCGACTAGCGGGAAGACCGAGCAGTACTTC; CDR3 protein: CSVPTSGKTEQYF
clone size: once; V gene: TRBV9; CDR3 length: 14; J gene: TRBJ2-1; D gene: -; CDR3 DNA: TGTGCCAGCAGCGTACAGCTGGGCTACAATGAGCAGTTCTTC; CDR3 protein: CASSVQLGYNEQFF
clone size: -; V gene: TRBV29-1; CDR3 length: 15; J gene: TRBJ1-1; D gene: TRBD1; CDR3 DNA: TGCAGCGTCACACTACGGGGACAGATGAACACTGAAGCTTTCTTT; CDR3 protein: CSVTLRGQMNTEAFF
clone size: few; V gene: TRBV25-1; CDR3 length: 16; J gene: TRBJ2-2; D gene: TRBD1; CDR3 DNA: TGTGCCAGCAGCCGCTATGGGACAGGGCACACCGGGGAGCTGTTTTTT; CDR3 protein: CASSRYGTGHTGELFF
clone size: few; V gene: TRBV4-2; CDR3 length: 14; J gene: TRBJ2-1; D gene: -; CDR3 DNA: TGTGCCAGCAGCCAAGATAGACTAGACAATGAGCAGTTCTTC; CDR3 protein: CASSQDRLDNEQFF
clone size: -; V gene: TRBV5-1; CDR3 length: 14; J gene: TRBJ1-4; D gene: TRBD1; CDR3 DNA: TGCGCCAGCAGCGGGGGACAGGGAGGGGAAAAACTGTTTTTT; CDR3 protein: CASSGGQGGEKLFF
clone size: few; V gene: TRBV29-1; CDR3 length: 15; J gene: TRBJ2-3; D gene: TRBD2; CDR3 DNA: TGCAGCGTAACGGGACTAGCGGGAGGCACAGATACGCAGTATTTT; CDR3 protein: CSVTGLAGGTDTQYF
clone size: -; V gene: TRBV7-3; CDR3 length: 14; J gene: TRBJ2-1; D gene: -; CDR3 DNA: TGTGCCAGCAGCTTAAATGGAGGGGGCAATGAGCAGTTCTTC; CDR3 protein: CASSLNGGGNEQFF
clone size: -; V gene: TRBV20-1; CDR3 length: 14; J gene: TRBJ1-1; D gene: -; CDR3 DNA: TGCAGTGCTAGAGCCCTAGATGGGAACACTGAAGCTTTCTTT; CDR3 protein: CSARALDGNTEAFF
clone size: -; V gene: TRBV20-1; CDR3 length: 15; J gene: TRBJ2-2; D gene: -; CDR3 DNA: TGCAGTGCTAAAGGGACCGCCCGACTGAACGGGGAGCTGTTTTTT; CDR3 protein: CSAKGTARLNGELFF
clone size: few; V gene: TRBV9; CDR3 length: 15; J gene: TRBJ2-1; D gene: -; CDR3 DNA: TGTGCCAGCAGCGTCTCCGGGGGCCCCGCGGTGGTGCAGTTCTTC; CDR3 protein: CASSVSGGPAVVQFF
clone size: -; V gene: TRBV7-2; CDR3 length: 14; J gene: TRBJ1-1; D gene: TRBD1; CDR3 DNA: TGTGCCAGTAGTTTAGACAGGGGGCGAACTGAAGCTTTCTTT; CDR3 protein: CASSLDRGRTEAFF
clone size: few; V gene: TRBV7-2; CDR3 length: 13; J gene: TRBJ2-1; D gene: -; CDR3 DNA: TGTGCCAGCAGCCAACCTACCCACAATGAGCAGTTCTTC; CDR3 protein: CASSQPTHNEQFF
clone size: few; V gene: TRBV7-3; CDR3 length: 15; J gene: TRBJ1-2; D gene: -; CDR3 DNA: TGTGCCAGCAGCTTAAGTACAGGCGATAGCTATGGCTACACCTTC; CDR3 protein: CASSLSTGDSYGYTF